These T cell receptor beta chains were read from a single sample in a study of Tregs in tolerant kidney transplant recipients. Generated by immunoSEQ multiplex PCR, the TCRdb table keeps only in-frame clones and is missing some. Among over 85,000 clones listed, roughly 93% were seen once. The specimen comprised CD4+ T cells from blood, sampled before the transplant. The receptors here all came from a human donor who received a combined kidney and bone marrow transplant. CDR3s include the opening cysteine and the closing phenylalanine or tryptophan. D genes are given only for firm matches. Size values are once, few and many counts, or a class for expanded clones, and some rows have none.

abundance: .
d_gene: TRBD2
v_gene: TRBV7-3
j_gene: TRBJ2-3
CDR3nt: TGTGCCAGCAGCCAAACCCCCTCCAGGGACTACCAGTATTTT
CDR3aa: CASSQTPSRDYQYF

abundance: .
d_gene: .
v_gene: TRBV7-3
j_gene: TRBJ2-3
CDR3nt: TGTGCCAGCAGCGAACGAGGGACAGATACGCAGTATTTT
CDR3aa: CASSERGTDTQYF

abundance: once
d_gene: .
v_gene: TRBV7-3
j_gene: TRBJ2-3
CDR3nt: TGTGCCAGCAGCTTAACTTCCTCGGGAGATACGCAGTATTTT
CDR3aa: CASSLTSSGDTQYF

abundance: .
d_gene: .
v_gene: TRBV6-5
j_gene: TRBJ1-1
CDR3nt: TGTGCCAGCAGACCTGACAGTTACACTGAAGCTTTCTTT
CDR3aa: CASRPDSYTEAFF

abundance: .
d_gene: TRBD1
v_gene: TRBV7-2
j_gene: TRBJ2-7
CDR3nt: TGTGCCAGCAGCTTCCGGGACAGGCTGAACGAGCAGTACTTC
CDR3aa: CASSFRDRLNEQYF

abundance: .
d_gene: .
v_gene: TRBV5-1
j_gene: TRBJ2-1
CDR3nt: TGCGCCAGCAGCTTGGCCGGCTCCCTACAGTCGGTGCAGTTCTTC
CDR3aa: CASSLAGSLQSVQFF

abundance: .
d_gene: TRBD2
v_gene: TRBV7-2
j_gene: TRBJ2-7
CDR3nt: TGTGCCAGCAGCTTATCGACTAGCGGGAGTTACGAGCAGTACTTC
CDR3aa: CASSLSTSGSYEQYF

abundance: few
d_gene: .
v_gene: TRBV28
j_gene: TRBJ1-3
CDR3nt: TGTGCCAGCAGTAACACATACTACAGGGCTGGAAACACCATATATTTT
CDR3aa: CASSNTYYRAGNTIYF

abundance: .
d_gene: .
v_gene: TRBV19
j_gene: TRBJ1-6
CDR3nt: TGTGCCAGTAGTTCGACAGGAGCCTATAATTCACCCCTCCACTTT
CDR3aa: CASSSTGAYNSPLHF

abundance: .
d_gene: .
v_gene: TRBV4-2
j_gene: TRBJ2-7
CDR3nt: TGTGCCAGCAGCAGAGACAGTGCCTACGAGCAGTACTTC
CDR3aa: CASSRDSAYEQYF

abundance: .
d_gene: .
v_gene: TRBV10-3
j_gene: TRBJ1-6
CDR3nt: TGTGCCATCAGTGTAACAGACAATTCACCCCTCCACTTT
CDR3aa: CAISVTDNSPLHF

abundance: .
d_gene: TRBD1
v_gene: TRBV11-3
j_gene: TRBJ1-2
CDR3nt: TGTGCCAGCAGCTTAGGAGGAGGGGGCGGCTATGGCTACACCTTC
CDR3aa: CASSLGGGGGYGYTF

abundance: .
d_gene: TRBD1
v_gene: TRBV5-1
j_gene: TRBJ2-2
CDR3nt: TGCGCCAGCAGTCGGACAGGGTTGATGGGGGAGCTGTTTTTT
CDR3aa: CASSRTGLMGELFF

abundance: .
d_gene: TRBD1
v_gene: TRBV5-5
j_gene: TRBJ1-5
CDR3nt: TGTGCCAGCAGCAAACAGGGGATCGATCAGCCCCAGCATTTT
CDR3aa: CASSKQGIDQPQHF

abundance: .
d_gene: .
v_gene: TRBV12-5
j_gene: TRBJ1-1
CDR3nt: TGTGCTAGTGCCCTTGGTGGGTTGAGGACTGAAGCTTTCTTT
CDR3aa: CASALGGLRTEAFF

abundance: .
d_gene: TRBD1
v_gene: TRBV29-1
j_gene: TRBJ2-3
CDR3nt: TGCAGCGGGAACAGGGGCGGCACAGATACGCAGTATTTT
CDR3aa: CSGNRGGTDTQYF

abundance: once
d_gene: TRBD1
v_gene: TRBV4-1
j_gene: TRBJ2-7
CDR3nt: TGCGCCAGCGGAAAGACAGGGGGCAACTCCTACGAGCAGTACTTC
CDR3aa: CASGKTGGNSYEQYF

abundance: .
d_gene: .
v_gene: TRBV7-3
j_gene: TRBJ2-3
CDR3nt: TGTGCCAGCAGCTTAGGCCCCACAGATACGCAGTATTTT
CDR3aa: CASSLGPTDTQYF

abundance: .
d_gene: TRBD1
v_gene: TRBV5-4
j_gene: TRBJ1-5
CDR3nt: TGTGCCAGCAGCGCGGGAGGACAGGAGTTCCCCCAGCATTTT
CDR3aa: CASSAGGQEFPQHF

abundance: few
d_gene: .
v_gene: TRBV10-3
j_gene: TRBJ2-2
CDR3nt: TGTGCCATCAGTGAGTCGCGGTGGAACACCGGGGAGCTGTTTTTT
CDR3aa: CAISESRWNTGELFF

abundance: .
d_gene: .
v_gene: TRBV11-2
j_gene: TRBJ2-7
CDR3nt: TGTGCCAGCAGCTTAGACTCCCGGTCCACCTACGAGCAGTACTTC
CDR3aa: CASSLDSRSTYEQYF

abundance: .
d_gene: .
v_gene: TRBV11-2
j_gene: TRBJ2-4
CDR3nt: TGTGCCAGCAGCTTTGGCAGGGGGGACATTCAGTACTTC
CDR3aa: CASSFGRGDIQYF

abundance: .
d_gene: .
v_gene: TRBV27
j_gene: TRBJ2-2
CDR3nt: TGTGCCAGCAGTTTCAGGGGTTTGAGGGAGGGCCGGATCGGGGAGCTGTTTTTT
CDR3aa: CASSFRGLREGRIGELFF

abundance: .
d_gene: .
v_gene: TRBV5-1
j_gene: TRBJ2-3
CDR3nt: TGCGCCAGCGCCGACTCCTCGCCTAGCACAGATACGCAGTATTTT
CDR3aa: CASADSSPSTDTQYF

abundance: .
d_gene: TRBD2
v_gene: TRBV5-1
j_gene: TRBJ2-3
CDR3nt: TGCGCCAGCAGCCGGTCCGGGACTAGCGGGGGGGATACGCAGTATTTT
CDR3aa: CASSRSGTSGGDTQYF

abundance: .
d_gene: .
v_gene: TRBV29-1
j_gene: TRBJ2-2
CDR3nt: TGCAGCGTTGTGCCCGGGTACACCGGGGAGCTGTTTTTT
CDR3aa: CSVVPGYTGELFF

abundance: .
d_gene: .
v_gene: TRBV7-9
j_gene: TRBJ2-7
CDR3nt: TGTGCCAGCAGCCCAGGGGACCCAGGGCGCTACGAGCAGTACTTC
CDR3aa: CASSPGDPGRYEQYF

abundance: .
d_gene: TRBD1
v_gene: TRBV5-1
j_gene: TRBJ1-3
CDR3nt: TGCGCCAGCAGCTTGGAGGCGGGCAGGGGGACCTCTGGAAACACCATATATTTT
CDR3aa: CASSLEAGRGTSGNTIYF

abundance: .
d_gene: TRBD2
v_gene: TRBV30
j_gene: TRBJ2-1
CDR3nt: TGTGCCGGCCTCGGCGGGAGGACCTCATACAATGAGCAGTTCTTC
CDR3aa: CAGLGGRTSYNEQFF

abundance: .
d_gene: TRBD2
v_gene: TRBV7-3
j_gene: TRBJ2-3
CDR3nt: TGTGCCAGCAGCTTAAACCTACGGGGGGACCATACGCAGTATTTT
CDR3aa: CASSLNLRGDHTQYF

abundance: .
d_gene: TRBD2
v_gene: TRBV15
j_gene: TRBJ2-3
CDR3nt: TGTGCCACCAGCAGGCGGGGACTAGCGGGAGCTCGCACAGATACGCAGTATTTT
CDR3aa: CATSRRGLAGARTDTQYF

abundance: .
d_gene: TRBD1
v_gene: TRBV6-1
j_gene: TRBJ1-2
CDR3nt: TGTGCCAGCAGTTGGACAGGGGGTGGCTACACCTTC
CDR3aa: CASSWTGGGYTF

abundance: .
d_gene: .
v_gene: TRBV21-1
j_gene: TRBJ1-1
CDR3nt: TGTGCCAGCAGCAAAGAGGGGGCAGACATGAACACTGAAGCTTTCTTT
CDR3aa: CASSKEGADMNTEAFF

abundance: .
d_gene: .
v_gene: TRBV7-9
j_gene: TRBJ1-5
CDR3nt: TGTGCCAGCAGCTCCGACTATCAGCCCCAGCATTTT
CDR3aa: CASSSDYQPQHF

abundance: .
d_gene: .
v_gene: TRBV5-4
j_gene: TRBJ1-4
CDR3nt: TGTGCCAGCAGCCTACCACCGACGGGTACAACTAATGAAAAACTGTTTTTT
CDR3aa: CASSLPPTGTTNEKLFF

abundance: .
d_gene: TRBD2
v_gene: TRBV5-1
j_gene: TRBJ2-3
CDR3nt: TGCGCCAGCAGCCCGGGACTAGCAGAACCATACACAGATACGCAGTATTTT
CDR3aa: CASSPGLAEPYTDTQYF

abundance: .
d_gene: TRBD1
v_gene: TRBV5-5
j_gene: TRBJ1-2
CDR3nt: TGTGCCAGCAGCTTGGATGACAGGGTACATGGCTACACCTTC
CDR3aa: CASSLDDRVHGYTF

abundance: .
d_gene: .
v_gene: TRBV7-6
j_gene: TRBJ2-5
CDR3nt: TGTGCCAGCAGCTTAGGGCAGGACAGACTATTCGAGACCCAGTACTTC
CDR3aa: CASSLGQDRLFETQYF

abundance: .
d_gene: TRBD1
v_gene: TRBV7-2
j_gene: TRBJ2-7
CDR3nt: TGTGCCAGCAGCTTAGCTGGGACAGGGGTTTACTACGAGCAGTACTTC
CDR3aa: CASSLAGTGVYYEQYF

abundance: .
d_gene: .
v_gene: TRBV6-1
j_gene: TRBJ2-1
CDR3nt: TGTGCCAGCAGTGGATGGGACTCTGTTGATGAGCAGTTCTTC
CDR3aa: CASSGWDSVDEQFF

abundance: .
d_gene: TRBD1
v_gene: TRBV28
j_gene: TRBJ2-7
CDR3nt: TGTGCCAGCAGTTTTAAGGGGACAGGCTCCTACGAGCAGTACTTC
CDR3aa: CASSFKGTGSYEQYF

abundance: .
d_gene: TRBD2
v_gene: TRBV5-1
j_gene: TRBJ2-5
CDR3nt: TGCGCCAGCAGAGCGGGGGAAGAGACCCAGTACTTC
CDR3aa: CASRAGEETQYF

abundance: .
d_gene: .
v_gene: TRBV20-1
j_gene: TRBJ2-3
CDR3nt: TGCAGTGCGAACCGAGGAGATACGCAGTATTTT
CDR3aa: CSANRGDTQYF

abundance: .
d_gene: .
v_gene: TRBV29-1
j_gene: TRBJ2-3
CDR3nt: TGCAGCGTTGAAATAGGGGCGGGGAGAGATACGCAGTATTTT
CDR3aa: CSVEIGAGRDTQYF

abundance: .
d_gene: .
v_gene: TRBV4-1
j_gene: TRBJ2-3
CDR3nt: TGCGCCAGCAGCCAAGGTCAGGGAACTTTCACAGATACGCAGTATTTT
CDR3aa: CASSQGQGTFTDTQYF

abundance: .
d_gene: .
v_gene: TRBV2
j_gene: TRBJ1-3
CDR3nt: TGTGCCAGCAGTGAAAGACAGATCAAAACCTTCAGTTACTCTGGAAACACCATATATTTT
CDR3aa: CASSERQIKTFSYSGNTIYF

abundance: few
d_gene: TRBD2
v_gene: TRBV5-1
j_gene: TRBJ2-3
CDR3nt: TGCGCCAGCAACTTAGCGGGGGAAGGGGATACGCAGTATTTT
CDR3aa: CASNLAGEGDTQYF

abundance: .
d_gene: .
v_gene: TRBV20-1
j_gene: TRBJ1-1
CDR3nt: TGCAGTGTATTTCTCCTTGCTGAAGCTTTCTTT
CDR3aa: CSVFLLAEAFF

abundance: .
d_gene: TRBD1
v_gene: TRBV30
j_gene: TRBJ2-7
CDR3nt: TGTGCCTGGAGTTCCCGACAGGGGTACGAGCAGTACTTC
CDR3aa: CAWSSRQGYEQYF

abundance: .
d_gene: TRBD1
v_gene: TRBV10-3
j_gene: TRBJ2-1
CDR3nt: TGTGCCATCAGTGATGTGACGGGGACAGGGGGGCGAGGGTGGTTCTTC
CDR3aa: CAISDVTGTGGRGWFF

abundance: .
d_gene: .
v_gene: TRBV15
j_gene: TRBJ2-5
CDR3nt: TGTGCCACTAGACTACAGGGTGGGCGAGAGACCCAGTACTTC
CDR3aa: CATRLQGGRETQYF

abundance: .
d_gene: .
v_gene: TRBV7-9
j_gene: TRBJ2-1
CDR3nt: TGTGCCAGCCTAGTGGGACAAACGTACAATGAGCAGTTCTTC
CDR3aa: CASLVGQTYNEQFF

abundance: .
d_gene: .
v_gene: TRBV28
j_gene: TRBJ1-2
CDR3nt: TGTGCCAGTTACGGGAGCCTCTATGGCTACACCTTC
CDR3aa: CASYGSLYGYTF

abundance: .
d_gene: TRBD2
v_gene: TRBV6-1
j_gene: TRBJ2-7
CDR3nt: TGTGCCAGCAGTGGCCGGCTAGCGGGAGGGCCCCGGTCCTACGAGCAGTACTTC
CDR3aa: CASSGRLAGGPRSYEQYF

abundance: .
d_gene: .
v_gene: TRBV27
j_gene: TRBJ2-1
CDR3nt: TGTGCCAGCAGTTTATCATGGACAGCTCCACAGTCTGTCTTC
CDR3aa: CASSLSWTAPQSVF

abundance: .
d_gene: TRBD2
v_gene: TRBV25-1
j_gene: TRBJ2-1
CDR3nt: TGTGCCAGCAGTGAACGGGGGGGAGGGGGCAATGAGCAGTTCTTC
CDR3aa: CASSERGGGGNEQFF

abundance: .
d_gene: .
v_gene: TRBV7-9
j_gene: TRBJ2-5
CDR3nt: TGTGCCAGCAGCCCGAGAACTACAGGGACACAAGAGACCCAGTACTTC
CDR3aa: CASSPRTTGTQETQYF

abundance: .
d_gene: .
v_gene: TRBV6-1
j_gene: TRBJ1-2
CDR3nt: TGTGCCAGCAGTGAGATTCTCGGGACAACGATCTATGGCTACACCTTC
CDR3aa: CASSEILGTTIYGYTF

abundance: .
d_gene: TRBD2
v_gene: TRBV5-1
j_gene: TRBJ2-1
CDR3nt: TGCGCCAGCAGCTTGGCCGGACTAGCGGGCCACTACAATGAGCAGTTCTTC
CDR3aa: CASSLAGLAGHYNEQFF